The 10 T cell receptor beta chains below come from one sample, sequenced in a study of shared clonotypes between healthy human individuals. Using immunoSEQ multiplex PCR, the repertoire was profiled, and TCRdb retains in-frame clones only, with some absent. The sample consists of 490,000 or so clones, approximately 80% of them appearing once. The sample was PBMCs. The receptors were gathered from a woman aged 40 to 50 in good health. Some clones in this sample may be carry-over from other donors' samples.

As concerns this clone: Relative to the germline gene, one junction end is altered; a read error may explain this. This rearrangement joins TRBV5-4 to TRBJ1-2; D remains unclear. The CDR3 contains 14 residues. The germline V gene has CDR1 SGHNT and CDR2 YYREEE (reference sequence). CDR3 protein: CAISLFVGGYGYTF. The CDR3 region has the DNA TGTGCCATCAGCTTGTTCGTGGGAGGCTATGGCTACACCTTC.

V and J are TRBV30 and TRBJ1-5; D perhaps matches TRBD1 (5 bases). CDR1 is GTSNPN, CDR2 SVGIG, per germline (reference sequence). V lost 1 base and J 0 bases, leaving 16 bases between the germline ends. The CDR3 runs to 17 residues. CDR3 sequence: CAWSEPRGTDSNQPQHF. The CDR3 DNA reads as TGTGCCTGGAGTGAACCTAGAGGGACGGATAGCAATCAGCCCCAGCATTTT.

As concerns this clone: Other DNA variants within this sample encode the same CDR3. This chain links TRBV28 with TRBJ1-5, with D possibly matching TRBD1 (6 bases). V dropped 6 bases and J dropped 7 bases, with 13 bases sitting between them. There are 13 residues in the CDR3. Germline V CDR1 and CDR2: MDHEN, SYDVKM. The CDR3 DNA reads as TGTGCCAGCAGCGACCCGGGACAACAGCCCCAGCATTTT. Amino acid sequence: CASSDPGQQPQHF.

The chain employs TRBV25-1 and TRBJ1-2, with unresolved D. CDR1 and CDR2 (germline): MGHDK, SYGVNS. The CDR3 covers 12 residues. Trimming removed 4 bases from V and 7 bases from J, with 10 bases in between. CDR3 DNA sequence: TGTGCCAGCAGTGGAATATTTTCTGGCTACACCTTC. Translation: CASSGIFSGYTF.

The chain uses TRBV15 and TRBJ1-1; TRBD1 matches at 7 bases. The CDR3 is 15 residues long. The V and J ends lost 6 bases and 3 bases, in that order; junction bases with no gene match: 10. Germline CDR1 and CDR2: LNHNV and YYDKDF (reference sequence). CDR3 sequence reads: CATRANRGSDTEAFF. DNA for the CDR3: TGTGCCACCAGGGCAAACAGGGGCTCGGACACTGAAGCTTTCTTT.

The CDR3, as DNA: TGTGCCTGGGCGTTAGCGGGAGAGGAGACCCAGTACTTC. Amino acid sequence: CAWALAGEETQYF. The chain carries TRBV30 and TRBJ2-5; TRBD2 aligns across 9 bases. CDR3 length equals 13 residues. Unmatched junction bases numbered 6, after V lost 5 bases and J lost 5 bases. Per germline, CDR1 GTSNPN and CDR2 SVGIG (reference sequence).

This chain joins TRBV7-9 and TRBJ2-7, with D perhaps TRBD2 (6 bases). Trimming stripped 4 bases from V and 6 bases from J, with 10 bases between. The CDR3 length is 12 residues. The germline V gene encodes CDR1 SEHNR and CDR2 FQNEAQ (reference sequence). CDR3 residues: CASSSEGGEQYF. As DNA, the CDR3 is TGTGCCAGCAGCTCAGAGGGAGGCGAGCAGTACTTC.

This clone was found many times. The rearrangement uses TRBV28 and TRBJ2-5, with D perhaps being TRBD1 or TRBD2 (5 bases each). The length of the CDR3 is 16 residues. The V end was cut by 2 bases, the J end by 4 bases, with 17 bases between. Germline CDR1 and CDR2: MDHEN and SYDVKM. In DNA form, the CDR3 reads TGTGCCAGCAGTTTAGGGGCAGGGAGAAGGCGAGAGACCCAGTACTTC. Protein: CASSLGAGRRRETQYF.

The rearrangement links TRBV30 to TRBJ2-2; D might be TRBD1 or TRBD2, each matching 5 bases. V was shortened by 5 bases and J by 0 bases, with 16 bases between the two germline ends. Germline CDR1 is GTSNPN and CDR2 is SVGIG (reference sequence). The CDR3 is made up of 16 amino acids. This chain's CDR3 is CAWVKAGTSNTGELFF. In DNA form, the CDR3 reads TGTGCCTGGGTAAAAGCCGGGACGTCGAACACCGGGGAGCTGTTTTTT.

J is TRBJ2-7 and V is TRBV7-2; D gene ambiguous. The CDR3 sequence is 16 residues long. The V end was cut by 1 base, the J end by 0 bases, with 13 bases between. Germline values: CDR1 SGHTA, CDR2 FQGNSA. CDR3 in amino acids: CASSLDRPASSYEQYF. As DNA, the CDR3 is TGTGCCAGCAGCTTAGATAGGCCGGCAAGCTCCTACGAGCAGTACTTC.